This T cell receptor beta chain was sequenced in a study of identical twins. There are a few counts of this clonotype. The antigen is unknown. Findings and limits, study-wide: Clonotypes of the beta chain that were abundant in cord blood carried fewer insertions (memory repertoires showed none). When twins shared out-of-frame alpha sequences, those sequences had excess low generation probability.

A universal primer site came from template switching; cDNA carried unique molecular identifiers. One entry per CDR3 protein results from TCRdb running MiXCR on the 5' RACE reads. Of 420,000 or so distinct CDR3 sequences detected, approximately 17% appear once; the ten largest clones hold 12%. The V end lost 5 bases, the J end lost 0 bases, and 23 bases lay between the germline ends. The germline V gene has CDR1 MNHNS and CDR2 SASEGT. The CDR3 has 19 amino acids. The specimen was naive T cells sorted from blood. The receptor was derived from a man aged 50 or older in good health. The V and J genes are TRBV6-1 and TRBJ2-1; D may match TRBD1 or TRBD2 (5 bases each). This CDR3 is CASSTYRTPLRGSYNEQFF. The CDR3 DNA reads TGTGCCAGCAGTACGTACAGGACACCCCTGAGGGGCTCCTACAATGAGCAGTTCTTC.